This is a list of T cell receptor beta chains from one sample in a study of shared clonotypes between healthy human individuals. Only in-frame clones appear in the TCRdb table, and some are missing; sequencing was by immunoSEQ multiplex PCR. The data show over a million clones, about four fifths seen once. The sample comprised memory CD4+ T cells from PBMCs. These receptors came from a man aged 18 to 35 in good health. Some clones in this sample may be carry-over from other donors' samples. The CDR3 runs from the conserved cysteine through the conserved F or W. The D gene is left open where the match is weak. A clone size is listed for some rows: how often the clone was seen (once, few, many), or a class if it is expanded.

CASSLEGLAGRETQYF	TGCGCCAGCAGCTTGGAGGGACTAGCGGGAAGGGAGACCCAGTACTTC	TRBJ2-5	TRBD2	-	TRBV5-1
CASSQDRGTSGTEQYF	TGCGCCAGCAGCCAAGATCGGGGGACTAGCGGGACCGAGCAGTACTTC	TRBJ2-7	TRBD2	few	TRBV4-3
CSVAGQGLDTDTQYF	TGCAGCGTTGCAGGACAAGGGCTTGACACAGATACGCAGTATTTT	TRBJ2-3	-	-	TRBV29-1
CASSWGPGLTEAFF	TGCGCCAGCAGCTGGGGACCAGGGTTGACTGAAGCTTTCTTT	TRBJ1-1	-	-	TRBV5-1
CASSQGRAAGELFF	TGCGCCAGCAGCCAAGGGAGGGCGGCCGGGGAGCTGTTTTTT	TRBJ2-2	-	-	TRBV4-1
CASSYSMTASGETQYF	TGTGCCAGCAGTTACTCGATGACAGCCTCGGGGGAGACCCAGTACTTC	TRBJ2-5	-	-	TRBV6-5
CAWGTENTEAFF	TGTGCCTGGGGGACCGAGAACACTGAAGCTTTCTTT	TRBJ1-1	-	few	TRBV30
CASSSRFSGNTIYF	TGTGCCAGCAGCTCAAGATTCTCTGGAAACACCATATATTTT	TRBJ1-3	-	once	TRBV13
CASSFSPSGRAGETQYF	TGTGCCAGCAGCTTTTCTCCTAGCGGGAGGGCCGGAGAGACCCAGTACTTC	TRBJ2-5	TRBD2	-	TRBV9
CASSVTRDRAHYGYTF	TGTGCCAGCAGTGTGACCCGGGACAGGGCTCACTATGGCTACACCTTC	TRBJ1-2	TRBD1	-	TRBV27
CASSFGSGAGTRTEAFF	TGTGCCAGCAGCTTTGGTTCAGGGGCAGGAACTAGGACTGAAGCTTTCTTT	TRBJ1-1	-	once	TRBV5-4
CASTWGGGAGANVLTF	TGTGCCAGCACCTGGGGAGGGGGCGCTGGGGCCAACGTCCTGACTTTC	TRBJ2-6	-	-	TRBV28
CASSYDGRAVEQYF	TGTGCCAGCAGTTACGACGGGAGGGCGGTCGAGCAGTACTTC	TRBJ2-7	TRBD2	few	TRBV6-5
CSDTSGTKLGPFF	TGCAGCGATACTAGCGGGACTAAACTCGGCCCGTTCTTC	TRBJ2-1	TRBD2	-	TRBV29-1
CSVTGTSRSYEQYF	TGCAGCGTGACCGGGACAAGTCGATCCTACGAGCAGTACTTC	TRBJ2-7	-	-	TRBV29-1
CASSPGQGLNTGELFF	TGCGCCAGCAGCCCAGGACAGGGGTTGAACACCGGGGAGCTGTTTTTT	TRBJ2-2	TRBD1	-	TRBV5-1
CASSHPGGRYQPQHF	TGTGCCAGCAGCCATCCAGGGGGCAGGTATCAGCCCCAGCATTTT	TRBJ1-5	TRBD1	-	TRBV16
CAWSGGRAQETQYF	TGTGCCTGGAGTGGAGGCAGGGCCCAAGAGACCCAGTACTTC	TRBJ2-5	-	few	TRBV30
CASRIKPPNALGGAFF	TGTGCCAGCAGGATAAAGCCACCTAACGCCCTTGGTGGAGCTTTCTTT	TRBJ1-1	-	-	TRBV2
CASSAISQNTEAFF	TGTGCCAGCAGCGCGATTAGCCAGAACACTGAAGCTTTCTTT	TRBJ1-1	-	-	TRBV9
CASSYSGSSYEQYF	TGTGCCAGCAGCTACAGCGGGAGCTCCTACGAGCAGTACTTC	TRBJ2-7	TRBD2	few	TRBV11-2
CASSSTGLGDEQYF	TGTGCCAGCAGTTCCACAGGCCTGGGAGACGAGCAGTACTTC	TRBJ2-7	-	-	TRBV28
CASSDRQVGNTIYF	TGTGCCAGCAGTGACCGACAGGTGGGAAACACCATATATTTT	TRBJ1-3	-	-	TRBV6-6
CASRLGQFAEQYF	TGTGCCAGCAGACTGGGACAGTTTGCCGAGCAGTACTTC	TRBJ2-7	TRBD1	-	TRBV6-5
CASSLKAPGDTQYF	TGTGCCAGCAGTTTAAAGGCCCCCGGGGATACGCAGTATTTT	TRBJ2-3	-	-	TRBV27
CASSVGWDKGLTYGYTF	TGTGCCAGCAGCGTGGGTTGGGACAAAGGTTTGACCTATGGCTACACCTTC	TRBJ1-2	-	-	TRBV9
CASSPPAGVLYEQYF	TGTGCCAGCAGCCCGCCAGCGGGAGTCCTGTACGAGCAGTACTTC	TRBJ2-7	TRBD2	-	TRBV5-4
CAWNRLGSTYEQYF	TGTGCCTGGAATCGACTCGGGAGCACCTACGAGCAGTACTTC	TRBJ2-7	-	once	TRBV30
CASSWTGISYEQYF	TGCGCCAGCAGCTGGACAGGCATCTCCTACGAGCAGTACTTC	TRBJ2-7	TRBD1	-	TRBV5-1
CSVSGSNSNQPQHF	TGCAGTGTTTCAGGGTCGAATAGCAATCAGCCCCAGCATTTT	TRBJ1-5	-	few	TRBV29-1
CASNDPCYEQYF	TGTGCCAGCAACGACCCCTGCTACGAGCAGTACTTC	TRBJ2-7	-	once	TRBV12-1
CASSKRQGTSYNSPLHF	TGTGCCAGCAGTAAGCGACAGGGGACCTCCTATAATTCACCCCTCCACTTT	TRBJ1-6	TRBD1	few	TRBV28
CASRTALQGGWETQYF	TGCGCCAGCAGAACGGCCCTGCAGGGGGGTTGGGAGACCCAGTACTTC	TRBJ2-5	-	-	TRBV5-1
CASRPWGARDTQYF	TGTGCCAGCAGACCGTGGGGGGCGCGGGATACGCAGTATTTT	TRBJ2-3	-	-	TRBV6-5
CAISGSGEAPFYGYTF	TGTGCCATCAGTGGGAGCGGAGAAGCTCCATTCTATGGCTACACCTTC	TRBJ1-2	-	-	TRBV10-3
CASSETSGNTIYF	TGTGCCAGCAGTGAAACCTCTGGAAACACCATATATTTT	TRBJ1-3	-	many	TRBV9
CASSRSTSGSGTDTQYF	TGTGCCAGCAGCAGAAGTACTAGCGGGAGTGGGACAGATACGCAGTATTTT	TRBJ2-3	TRBD2	once	TRBV7-8
CASSLRVGLDTQYF	TGTGCCAGCAGCTTGAGGGTCGGTTTGGATACGCAGTATTTT	TRBJ2-3	-	-	TRBV28
CASSSRTGGGTQYF	TGTGCCAGCAGCTCGAGGACAGGGGGAGGGACCCAGTACTTC	TRBJ2-5	TRBD1	-	TRBV11-2
CASSPGDRGGNGEKLFF	TGTGCCAGCAGCCCCGGGGACAGGGGAGGAAACGGGGAAAAACTGTTTTTT	TRBJ1-4	TRBD1	-	TRBV28
CASSPATDTIYF	TGTGCCAGCAGTCCAGCCACGGACACCATATATTTT	TRBJ1-3	-	-	TRBV6-1
CASSALTSGDHNEQFF	TGCGCCAGCAGCGCCCTGACTAGCGGGGATCACAATGAGCAGTTCTTC	TRBJ2-1	TRBD2	-	TRBV5-1
CASSPGTSGGETQYF	TGCGCCAGCAGCCCGGGGACTAGCGGGGGGGAGACCCAGTACTTC	TRBJ2-5	TRBD2	few	TRBV4-1
CATMSPDRNTEAFF	TGTGCCACGATGAGCCCGGACCGGAACACTGAAGCTTTCTTT	TRBJ1-1	-	-	TRBV10-3
CASSARGLNYEQYF	TGTGCCAGCAGTGCCCGGGGCCTTAACTACGAGCAGTACTTC	TRBJ2-7	-	-	TRBV2